This T cell receptor (beta chain) is drawn from a study of cytomegalovirus exposure and HLA in healthy donors. Amplification used 60 Vbeta primers and 13 Jbeta primers. Assay: immunoSEQ multiplex PCR; the TCRdb copy retains only in-frame clones and omits some. The table records under 150,000 clones, around 77% of them present only once. Germline values: CDR1 KGHSH, CDR2 LQKENI. The CDR3 has 16 residues. Losses at the gene ends were 3 bases for V and 4 bases for J; bases not matched to a gene: 8. The TCR sequence derives from a man aged 25 to 45 in good health and CMV-seronegative. The V call is TRBV18, the J call TRBJ2-7; TRBD2 aligns across 11 bases. Sequenced sample: PBMCs. The CDR3 DNA reads TGTGCCAGCTCACCGCCGGGACTAGCGGAAACATACGAGCAGTACTTC. As protein: CASSPPGLAETYEQYF.